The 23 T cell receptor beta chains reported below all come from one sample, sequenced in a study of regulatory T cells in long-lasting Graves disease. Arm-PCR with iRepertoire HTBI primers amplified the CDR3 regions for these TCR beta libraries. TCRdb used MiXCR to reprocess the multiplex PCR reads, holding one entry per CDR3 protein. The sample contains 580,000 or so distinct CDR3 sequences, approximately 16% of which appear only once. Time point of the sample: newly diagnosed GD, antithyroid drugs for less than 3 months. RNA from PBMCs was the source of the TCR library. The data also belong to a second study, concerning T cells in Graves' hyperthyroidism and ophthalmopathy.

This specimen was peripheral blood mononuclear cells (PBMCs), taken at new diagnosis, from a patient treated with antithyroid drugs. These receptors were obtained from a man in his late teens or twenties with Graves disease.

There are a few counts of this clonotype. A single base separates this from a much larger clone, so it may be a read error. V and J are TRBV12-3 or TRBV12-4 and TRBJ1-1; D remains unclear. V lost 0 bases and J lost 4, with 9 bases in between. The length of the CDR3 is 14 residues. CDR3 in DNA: TGTGCCAGCAGTTTAGCAGGGAGGAGCACTGAAGCTTTCTTT. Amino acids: CASSLAGRSTEAFF.

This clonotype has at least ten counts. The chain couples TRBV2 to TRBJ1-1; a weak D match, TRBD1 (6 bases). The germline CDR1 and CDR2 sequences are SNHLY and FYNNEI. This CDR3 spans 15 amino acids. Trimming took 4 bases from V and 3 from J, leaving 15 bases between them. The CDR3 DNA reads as TGTGCCAGCAGTGGGAACAGGGAAAGGTACACTGAAGCTTTCTTT. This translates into CASSGNRERYTEAFF.

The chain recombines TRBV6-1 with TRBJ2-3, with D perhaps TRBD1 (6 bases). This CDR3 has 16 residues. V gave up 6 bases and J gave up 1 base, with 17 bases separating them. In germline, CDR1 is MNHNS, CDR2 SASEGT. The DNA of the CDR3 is TGTGCCAGCAGATCACCAGGGGTAGGGGGCACAGATACGCAGTATTTT. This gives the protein CASRSPGVGGTDTQYF.

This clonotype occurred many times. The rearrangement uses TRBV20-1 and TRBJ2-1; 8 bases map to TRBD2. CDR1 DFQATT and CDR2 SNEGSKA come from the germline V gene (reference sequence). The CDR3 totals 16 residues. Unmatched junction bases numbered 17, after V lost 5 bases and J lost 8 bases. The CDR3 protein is CSASSLAGSTSDEQFF. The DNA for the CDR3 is TGCAGTGCTTCTAGCCTAGCGGGTTCTACGTCCGATGAGCAGTTCTTC.

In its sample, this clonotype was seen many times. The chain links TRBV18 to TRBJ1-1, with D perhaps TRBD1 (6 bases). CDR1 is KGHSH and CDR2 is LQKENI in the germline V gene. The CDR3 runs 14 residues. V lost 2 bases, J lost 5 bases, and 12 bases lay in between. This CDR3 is CASSPTRGLTEAFF. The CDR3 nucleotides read TGTGCCAGCTCACCAACCCGGGGGCTAACTGAAGCTTTCTTT.

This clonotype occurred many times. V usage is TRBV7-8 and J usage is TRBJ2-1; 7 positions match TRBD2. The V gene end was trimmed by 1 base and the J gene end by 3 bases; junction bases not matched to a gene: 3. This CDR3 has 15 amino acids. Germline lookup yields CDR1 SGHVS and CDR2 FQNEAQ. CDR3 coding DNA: TGTGCCAGCAGCTTAGGGGGGAGGGGCTACAATGAGCAGTTCTTC. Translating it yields CASSLGGRGYNEQFF.

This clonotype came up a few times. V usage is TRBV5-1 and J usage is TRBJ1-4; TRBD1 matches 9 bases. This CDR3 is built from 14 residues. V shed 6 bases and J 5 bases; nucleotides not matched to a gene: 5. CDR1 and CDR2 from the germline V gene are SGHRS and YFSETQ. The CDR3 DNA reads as TGCGCCAGCACCCCGGGACAGGGCAATGAAAAACTGTTTTTT. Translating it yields CASTPGQGNEKLFF.

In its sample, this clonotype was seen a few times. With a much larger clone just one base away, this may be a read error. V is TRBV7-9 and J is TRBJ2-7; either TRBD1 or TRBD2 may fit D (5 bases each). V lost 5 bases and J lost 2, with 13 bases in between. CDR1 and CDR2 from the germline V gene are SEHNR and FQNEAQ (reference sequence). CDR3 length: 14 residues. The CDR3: CASSHRDGAYEQYF. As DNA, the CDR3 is TGTGCCAGCAGCCACCGGGACGGAGCCTACGAGCAGTACTTC. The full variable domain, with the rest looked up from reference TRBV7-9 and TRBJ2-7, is DTGVSQNPRHKITKRGQNVTFRCDPISEHNRLYWYRQTLGQGPEFLTYFQNEAQLEKSRLLSDRFSAERPKGSFSTLEIQRTEQGDSAMYLCASSHRDGAYEQYFGPGTRLTVT.

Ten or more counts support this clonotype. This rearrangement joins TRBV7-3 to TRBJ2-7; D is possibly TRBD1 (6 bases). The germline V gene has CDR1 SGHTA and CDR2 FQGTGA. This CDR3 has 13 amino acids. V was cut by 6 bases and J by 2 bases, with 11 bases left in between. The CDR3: CASSLGTTYEQYF. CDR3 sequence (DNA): TGTGCCAGCAGTTTAGGGACAACCTACGAGCAGTACTTC. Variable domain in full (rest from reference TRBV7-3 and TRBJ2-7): GAGVSQTPSNKVTEKGKYVELRCDPISGHTALYWYRQSLGQGPEFLIYFQGTGAADDSGLPNDRFFAVRPEGSVSTLKIQRTERGDSAVYLCASSLGTTYEQYFGPGTRLTVT.

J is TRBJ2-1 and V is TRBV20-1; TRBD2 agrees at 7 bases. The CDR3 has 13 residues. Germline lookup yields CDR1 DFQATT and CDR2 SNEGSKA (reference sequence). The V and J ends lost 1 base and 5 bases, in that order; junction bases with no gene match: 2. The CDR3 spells CSARGRENNEQFF. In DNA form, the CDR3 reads TGCAGTGCTAGAGGGCGGGAGAACAATGAGCAGTTCTTC.

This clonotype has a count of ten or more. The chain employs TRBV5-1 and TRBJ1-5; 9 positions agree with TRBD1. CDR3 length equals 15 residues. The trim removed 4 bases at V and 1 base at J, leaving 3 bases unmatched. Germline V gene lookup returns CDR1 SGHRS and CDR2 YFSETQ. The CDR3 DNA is TGCGCCAGCAGCACCGGGACAGGGAGCAATCAGCCCCAGCATTTT. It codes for CASSTGTGSNQPQHF.

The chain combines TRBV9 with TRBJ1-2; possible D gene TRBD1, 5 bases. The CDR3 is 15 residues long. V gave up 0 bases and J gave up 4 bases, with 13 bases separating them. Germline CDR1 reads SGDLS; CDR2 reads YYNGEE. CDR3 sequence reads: CASSVEQAAFYGYTF. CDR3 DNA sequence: TGTGCCAGCAGCGTAGAACAGGCTGCCTTCTATGGCTACACCTTC.

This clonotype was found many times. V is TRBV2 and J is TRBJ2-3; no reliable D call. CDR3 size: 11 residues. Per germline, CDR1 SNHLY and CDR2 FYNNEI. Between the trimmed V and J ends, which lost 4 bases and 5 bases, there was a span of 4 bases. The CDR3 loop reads CASSGKDTQYF. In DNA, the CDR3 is TGTGCCAGCAGTGGAAAAGATACGCAGTATTTT.

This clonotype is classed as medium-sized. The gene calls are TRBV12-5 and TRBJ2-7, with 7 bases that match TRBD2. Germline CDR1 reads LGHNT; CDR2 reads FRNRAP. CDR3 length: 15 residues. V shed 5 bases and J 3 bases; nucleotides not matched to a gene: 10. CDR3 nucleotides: TGTGCTAGTGGTCCGGGCCGGCGGGAGAACTACGAGCAGTACTTC. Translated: CASGPGRRENYEQYF.

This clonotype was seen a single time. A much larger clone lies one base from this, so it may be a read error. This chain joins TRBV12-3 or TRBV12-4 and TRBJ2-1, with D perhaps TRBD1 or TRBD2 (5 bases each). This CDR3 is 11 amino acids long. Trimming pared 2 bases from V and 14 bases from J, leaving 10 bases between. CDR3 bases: TGTGCCAGCAGTTTAAGGGACGGGGAGTTCTTC. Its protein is CASSLRDGEFF.

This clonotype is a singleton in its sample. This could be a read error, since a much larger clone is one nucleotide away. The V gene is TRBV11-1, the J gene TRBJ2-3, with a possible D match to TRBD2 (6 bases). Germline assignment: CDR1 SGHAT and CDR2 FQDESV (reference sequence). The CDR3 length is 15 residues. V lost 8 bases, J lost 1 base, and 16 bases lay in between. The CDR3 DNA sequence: TGTGCCAGCGGCCAAGGATGGGGGGGCACAGATACGCAGTATTTT. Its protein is CASGQGWGGTDTQYF.

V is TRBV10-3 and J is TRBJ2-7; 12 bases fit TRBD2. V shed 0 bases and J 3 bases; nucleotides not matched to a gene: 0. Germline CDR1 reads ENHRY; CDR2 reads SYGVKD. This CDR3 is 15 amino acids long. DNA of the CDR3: TGTGCCATCAGTGAGTCGACTAGCGGGAGCTACGAGCAGTACTTC. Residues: CAISESTSGSYEQYF.

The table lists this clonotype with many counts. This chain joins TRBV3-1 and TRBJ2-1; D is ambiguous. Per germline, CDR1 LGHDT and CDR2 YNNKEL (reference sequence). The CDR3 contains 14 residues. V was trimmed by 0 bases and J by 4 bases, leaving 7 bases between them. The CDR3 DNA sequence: TGTGCCAGCAGCCAAGATATGAGGTACAATGAGCAGTTCTTC. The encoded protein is CASSQDMRYNEQFF.

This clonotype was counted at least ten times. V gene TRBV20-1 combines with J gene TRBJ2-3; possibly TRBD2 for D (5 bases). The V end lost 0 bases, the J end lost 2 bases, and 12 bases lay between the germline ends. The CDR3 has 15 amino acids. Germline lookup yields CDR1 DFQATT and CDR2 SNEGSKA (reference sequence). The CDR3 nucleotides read TGCAGTGCTAGAGATCCGGTGGGAGTCACAGATACGCAGTATTTT. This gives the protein CSARDPVGVTDTQYF.

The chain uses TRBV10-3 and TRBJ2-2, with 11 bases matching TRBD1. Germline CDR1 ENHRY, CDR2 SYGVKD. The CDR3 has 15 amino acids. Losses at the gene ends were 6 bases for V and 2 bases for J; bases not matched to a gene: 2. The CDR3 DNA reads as TGTGCCATCAGAGGGACAGGGGGAAACACCGGGGAGCTGTTTTTT. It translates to CAIRGTGGNTGELFF.

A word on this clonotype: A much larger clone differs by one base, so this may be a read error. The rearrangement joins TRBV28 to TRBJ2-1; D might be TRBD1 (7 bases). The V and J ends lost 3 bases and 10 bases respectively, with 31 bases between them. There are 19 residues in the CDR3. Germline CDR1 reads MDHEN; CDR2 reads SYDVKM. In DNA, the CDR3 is TGTGCCAGCAGTTTGGAGGGGGCGTCCTGGCCCTACAGCTCCTACGAGCAGTTCTTC. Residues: CASSLEGASWPYSSYEQFF. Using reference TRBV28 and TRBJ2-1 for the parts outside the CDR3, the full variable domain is DVKVTQSSRYLVKRTGEKVFLECVQDMDHENMFWYRQDPGLGLRLIYFSYDVKMKEKGDIPEGYSVSREKKERFSLILESASTNQTSMYLCASSLEGASWPYSSYEQFFGPGTRLTVL.

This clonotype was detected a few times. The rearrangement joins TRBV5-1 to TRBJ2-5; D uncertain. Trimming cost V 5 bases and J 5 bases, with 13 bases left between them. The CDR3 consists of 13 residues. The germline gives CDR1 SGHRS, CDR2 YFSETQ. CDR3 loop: CASRASVGETQYF. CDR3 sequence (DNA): TGCGCCAGCAGGGCCTCAGTAGGGGAGACCCAGTACTTC.

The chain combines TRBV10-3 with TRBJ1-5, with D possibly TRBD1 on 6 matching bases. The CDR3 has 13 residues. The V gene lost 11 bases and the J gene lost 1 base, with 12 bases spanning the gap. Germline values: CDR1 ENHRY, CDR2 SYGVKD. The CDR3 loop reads CAGGAGSNQPQHF. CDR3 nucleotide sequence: TGTGCCGGGGGGGCAGGAAGCAATCAGCCCCAGCATTTT.